This T cell receptor beta chain was recovered during a study of T cell repertoires in cytomegalovirus infection. For the study at large: CMV epitopes in the study were HLA-C-restricted (recently identified) and HLA-B-restricted (well studied). Public TCR beta signatures indicated both CMV infection and matching HLA type.

TCRdb ran MiXCR on the reads and lists one entry per CDR3 protein. The top ten clones hold 20% to 30% of a sample with roughly 170,000 distinct CDR3 sequences, about 20% of them seen once. About this clonotype itself: Antigen: not known.

Study results and caveats: HLA-C-restricted, CMV-specific TCR beta clonotypes were dominant ex vivo. The study identified carriers of CMV plus the relevant HLA from cumulative public TCR beta family frequency.

This receptor was taken from a human donor in good health (CMV status not recorded). Some clones in this sample may be carry-over from other donors' samples. This sample comprised CD8+ T cells from cultured PBMCs, obtained from culture after CMV antigen stimulation.

DNA for the CDR3: TGTGCCAGCAGTCACCCGGGTCGTGGAGGGGCGAGCACTGAAGCTTTCTTT. Translated: CASSHPGRGGASTEAFF. V and J are TRBV7-6 and TRBJ1-1; D perhaps matches TRBD1 (5 bases). V lost 6 bases and J lost 4, with 24 bases in between. CDR1 SGHVS and CDR2 FNYEAQ come from the germline V gene. The CDR3 consists of 17 residues.